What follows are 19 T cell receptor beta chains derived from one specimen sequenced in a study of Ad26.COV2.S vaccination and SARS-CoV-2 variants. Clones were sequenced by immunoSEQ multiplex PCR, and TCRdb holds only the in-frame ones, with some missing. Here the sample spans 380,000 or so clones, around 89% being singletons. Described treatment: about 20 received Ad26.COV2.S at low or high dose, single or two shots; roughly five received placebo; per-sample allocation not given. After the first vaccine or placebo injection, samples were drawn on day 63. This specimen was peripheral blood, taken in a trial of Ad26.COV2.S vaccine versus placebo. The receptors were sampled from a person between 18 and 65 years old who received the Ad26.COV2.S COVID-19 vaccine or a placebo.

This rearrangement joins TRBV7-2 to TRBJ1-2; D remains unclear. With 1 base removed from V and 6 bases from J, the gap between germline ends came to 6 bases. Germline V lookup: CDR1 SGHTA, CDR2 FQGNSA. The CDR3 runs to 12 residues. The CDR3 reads CASSLDPNGYTF. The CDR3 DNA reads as TGTGCCAGCAGCTTAGATCCGAATGGCTACACCTTC.

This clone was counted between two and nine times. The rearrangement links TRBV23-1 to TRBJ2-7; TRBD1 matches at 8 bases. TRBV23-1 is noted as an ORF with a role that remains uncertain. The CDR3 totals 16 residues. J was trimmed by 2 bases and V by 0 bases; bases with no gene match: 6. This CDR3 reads CASSQSNGQGPYEQYF. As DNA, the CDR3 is TGCGCCAGCAGTCAATCGAATGGACAGGGCCCCTACGAGCAGTACTTC.

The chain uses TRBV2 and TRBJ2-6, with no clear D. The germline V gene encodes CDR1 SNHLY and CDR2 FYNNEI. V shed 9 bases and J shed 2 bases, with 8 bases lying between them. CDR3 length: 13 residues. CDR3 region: CASKVTGANVLTF. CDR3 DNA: TGTGCCAGTAAGGTAACTGGGGCCAACGTCCTGACTTTC.

CDR3 loop: CASTSTGGRGTQYF. CDR3 DNA sequence: TGTGCCAGCACCTCGACAGGGGGCAGGGGGACCCAGTACTTC. The V and J genes are TRBV3-1 (or the pseudogene TRBV3-2) and TRBJ2-5, with 10 bases that match TRBD1. Germline V gives CDR1 LGHDT, CDR2 YNNKEL (reference sequence). V lost 7 bases to trimming and J lost 7 bases; unmatched junction nucleotides: 9. The CDR3 contains 14 residues.

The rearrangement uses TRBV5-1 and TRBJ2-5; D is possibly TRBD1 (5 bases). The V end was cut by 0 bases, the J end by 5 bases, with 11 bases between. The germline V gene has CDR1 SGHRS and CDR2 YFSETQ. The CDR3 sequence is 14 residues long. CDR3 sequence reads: CASSLGTKVETQYF. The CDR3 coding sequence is TGCGCCAGCAGCTTGGGGACAAAGGTCGAGACCCAGTACTTC.

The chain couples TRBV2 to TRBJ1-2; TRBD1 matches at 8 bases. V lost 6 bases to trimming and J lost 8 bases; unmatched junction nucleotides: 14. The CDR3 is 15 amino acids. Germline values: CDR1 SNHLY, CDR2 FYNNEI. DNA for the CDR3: TGTGCCAGCAGGAACCCAGACAGGGGAAGAGGCGGCTACACCTTC. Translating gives CASRNPDRGRGGYTF.

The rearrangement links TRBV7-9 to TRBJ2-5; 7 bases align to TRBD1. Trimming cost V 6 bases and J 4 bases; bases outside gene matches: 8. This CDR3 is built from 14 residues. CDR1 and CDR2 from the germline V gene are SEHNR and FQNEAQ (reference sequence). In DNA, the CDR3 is TGTGCCAGCAGTCGAGGGACAGCGCGAGAGACCCAGTACTTC. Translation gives CASSRGTARETQYF.

The CDR3 reads CASSLEAGGGFGYTF. The CDR3 DNA reads TGTGCCAGCAGCTTGGAGGCAGGGGGCGGGTTTGGCTACACCTTC. The chain recombines TRBV5-4 with TRBJ1-2; the match to TRBD1 covers 8 bases. There are 15 residues in the CDR3. The V gene end was trimmed by 0 bases and the J gene end by 7 bases; junction bases not matched to a gene: 8. Germline lookup yields CDR1 SGHNT and CDR2 YYREEE (reference sequence).

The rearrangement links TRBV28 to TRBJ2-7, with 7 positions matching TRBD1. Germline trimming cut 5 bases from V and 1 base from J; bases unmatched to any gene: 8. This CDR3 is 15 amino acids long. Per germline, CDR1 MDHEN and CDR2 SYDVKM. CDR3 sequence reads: CASSRQGKTSYEQYF. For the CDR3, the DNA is TGTGCCAGCAGTCGACAGGGCAAAACTTCCTACGAGCAGTACTTC.

The CDR3: CASSFDGTGNTGELFF. Written as DNA, the CDR3 is TGCGCCAGCAGCTTCGACGGGACAGGGAACACCGGGGAGCTGTTTTTT. The chain links TRBV5-1 to TRBJ2-2; 8 bases align to TRBD1. The germline V gene has CDR1 SGHRS and CDR2 YFSETQ. With 2 bases clipped from V and 1 base from J, the junction kept 4 bases outside the gene matches. The CDR3 sequence is 16 residues long.

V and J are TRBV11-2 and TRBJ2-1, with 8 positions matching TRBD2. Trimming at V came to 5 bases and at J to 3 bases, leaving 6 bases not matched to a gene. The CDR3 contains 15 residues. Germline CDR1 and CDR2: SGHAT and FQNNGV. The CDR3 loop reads CASSLSTSDYNEQFF. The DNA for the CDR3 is TGTGCCAGCAGCCTCTCGACTAGCGACTACAATGAGCAGTTCTTC. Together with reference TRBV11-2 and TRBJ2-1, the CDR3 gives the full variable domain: EAGVAQSPRYKIIEKRQSVAFWCNPISGHATLYWYQQILGQGPKLLIQFQNNGVVDDSQLPKDRFSAERLKGVDSTLKIQPAKLEDSAVYLCASSLSTSDYNEQFFGPGTRLTVL.

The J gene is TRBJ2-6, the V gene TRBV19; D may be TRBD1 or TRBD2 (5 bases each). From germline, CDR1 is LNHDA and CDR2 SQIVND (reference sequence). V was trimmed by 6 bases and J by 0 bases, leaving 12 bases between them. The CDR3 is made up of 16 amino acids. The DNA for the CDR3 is TGTGCCAGTAGGAGAGGGACCAACTCTGGGGCCAACGTCCTGACTTTC. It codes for CASRRGTNSGANVLTF.

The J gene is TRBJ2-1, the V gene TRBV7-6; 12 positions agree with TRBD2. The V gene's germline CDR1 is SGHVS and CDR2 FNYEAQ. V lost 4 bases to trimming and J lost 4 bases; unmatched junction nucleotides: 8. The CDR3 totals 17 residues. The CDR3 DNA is TGTGCCAGCAGCTCTAGACTAGCGGGGGCCTTATACAATGAGCAGTTCTTC. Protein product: CASSSRLAGALYNEQFF.

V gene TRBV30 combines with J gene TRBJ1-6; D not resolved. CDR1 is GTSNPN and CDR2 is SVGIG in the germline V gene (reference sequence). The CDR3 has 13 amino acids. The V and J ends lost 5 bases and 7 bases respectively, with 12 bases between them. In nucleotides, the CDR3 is TGTGCCTGGGCCGTGGATTCGAATTCACCCCTCCACTTT. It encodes CAWAVDSNSPLHF.

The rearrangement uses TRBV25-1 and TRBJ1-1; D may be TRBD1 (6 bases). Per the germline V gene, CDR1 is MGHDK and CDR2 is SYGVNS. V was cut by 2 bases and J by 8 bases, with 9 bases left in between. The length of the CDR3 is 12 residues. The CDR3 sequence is CASSETGREAFF. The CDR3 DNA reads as TGTGCCAGCAGTGAAACAGGGAGGGAAGCTTTCTTT.

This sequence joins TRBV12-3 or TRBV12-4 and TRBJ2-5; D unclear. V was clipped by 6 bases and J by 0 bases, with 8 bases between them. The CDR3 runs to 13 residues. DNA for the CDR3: TGTGCCAGCAGATTTGGTGACCAAGAGACCCAGTACTTC. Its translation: CASRFGDQETQYF.

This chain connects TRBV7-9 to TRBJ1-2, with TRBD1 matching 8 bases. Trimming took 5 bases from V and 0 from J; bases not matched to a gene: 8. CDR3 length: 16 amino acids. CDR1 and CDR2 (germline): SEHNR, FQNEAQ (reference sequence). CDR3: CASSPLSRGPNYGYTF. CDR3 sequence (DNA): TGTGCCAGCAGCCCTTTGTCCAGGGGGCCTAACTATGGCTACACCTTC.

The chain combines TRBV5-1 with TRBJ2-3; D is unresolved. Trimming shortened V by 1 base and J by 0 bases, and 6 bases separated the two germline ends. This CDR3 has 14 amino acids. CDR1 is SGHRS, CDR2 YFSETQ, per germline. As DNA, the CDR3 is TGCGCCAGCAGCTTGCCAGGCAGCACAGATACGCAGTATTTT. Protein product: CASSLPGSTDTQYF. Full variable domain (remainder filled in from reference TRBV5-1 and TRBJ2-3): KAGVTQTPRYLIKTRGQQVTLSCSPISGHRSVSWYQQTPGQGLQFLFEYFSETQRNKGNFPGRFSGRQFSNSRSEMNVSTLELGDSALYLCASSLPGSTDTQYFGPGTRLTVL.

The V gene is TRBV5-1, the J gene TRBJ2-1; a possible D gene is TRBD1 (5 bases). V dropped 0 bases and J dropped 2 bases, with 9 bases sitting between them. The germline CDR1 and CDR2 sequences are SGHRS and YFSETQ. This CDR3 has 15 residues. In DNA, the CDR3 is TGCGCCAGCAGCTTGGTCCAGGGTACCTACAATGAGCAGTTCTTC. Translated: CASSLVQGTYNEQFF.